Following are 2 T cell receptor beta chains from one sample sequenced in a study of human T cells and chemical hapten exposure. One entry per CDR3 protein results from TCRdb running MiXCR on the RACE reads. The table includes about 58,000 distinct CDR3 sequences, roughly an eighth detected once. The time point denotes: patch test 3, about 24 weeks after DPC sensitization. This sample's treatment: therapeutic diphenylcyclopropenone sensitization with weekly scalp DPC. This sample comprised whole blood, obtained in connection with sensitization to the hapten diphenylcyclopropenone (DPC). The receptor set was obtained from a man aged 30 to 45 with alopecia areata. Some clones in this sample may be carry-over from other donors' samples.

This clonotype was observed a few times. This rearrangement joins TRBV7-2 to TRBJ1-1, with 7 bases lining up with TRBD1. In germline, CDR1 is SGHTA, CDR2 FQGNSA. CDR3 length: 16 residues. The ends lost 1 base at V and 3 bases at J; junction bases unmatched: 8. This chain's CDR3 is CASSLEQGHFDTEAFF. The CDR3 nucleotides are TGTGCCAGCAGCTTAGAACAGGGGCACTTCGACACTGAAGCTTTCTTT.

This clonotype was found many times. This chain connects TRBV11-2 to TRBJ2-1; maybe TRBD1 (6 bases). Trimming pared 4 bases from V and 6 bases from J, leaving 22 bases between. The CDR3 is made up of 17 amino acids. CDR1 is SGHAT, CDR2 FQNNGV, per germline. The CDR3 DNA sequence: TGTGCCAGCAGCTATAGGGACCCCGGGGTCAGGGGCAATGAGCAGTTCTTC. Translation: CASSYRDPGVRGNEQFF.